These 24 T cell receptor beta chains originate from one sample sequenced in a study of cytomegalovirus exposure and HLA in healthy donors. The PCR used 60 Vbeta and 13 Jbeta primers. The assay was immunoSEQ multiplex PCR, and TCRdb's table has in-frame clones only and misses some. The table has some 130,000 clones, around 79% seen once. The sample taken for sequencing was PBMCs. These receptors were obtained from a woman in her forties in good health and CMV-seronegative.

This chain links TRBV10-2 with TRBJ1-2, with D possibly matching TRBD1 (5 bases). Trimming shortened V by 3 bases and J by 1 base, and 18 bases separated the two germline ends. Germline V gene lookup returns CDR1 WSHSY and CDR2 SAAADI. The CDR3 is 17 amino acids. The CDR3 DNA follows: TGCGCCAGCAGTGAATGGTACAGACAGACCCATAACTATGGCTACACCTTC. Translating it yields CASSEWYRQTHNYGYTF.

This sequence joins TRBV7-8 and TRBJ1-2, with 7 positions matching TRBD1. This CDR3 has 15 residues. With V trimmed by 5 bases and J by 2 bases, 8 bases remained unmatched. Per germline, CDR1 SGHVS and CDR2 FQNEAQ. The CDR3 protein is CASSLLTGSNYGYTF. CDR3 DNA: TGTGCCAGCAGCCTACTGACAGGGAGCAACTATGGCTACACCTTC.

The genes are TRBV10-1 and TRBJ2-7; D perhaps matches TRBD2 (6 bases). Germline CDR1 reads WNHNN; CDR2 reads SYGVQD (reference sequence). This CDR3 has 18 residues. V was cut by 3 bases and J by 1 base, with 22 bases left in between. The CDR3 spells CASSDQILWGVVSYEQYF. The CDR3 DNA reads TGCGCCAGCAGTGACCAAATCCTCTGGGGGGTAGTGTCCTACGAGCAGTACTTC.

The DNA of the CDR3 is TGTGCCAGCTTACCCGGGACAGGGGTGACCACTGAAGCTTTCTTT. It is translated as CASLPGTGVTTEAFF. This chain uses TRBV28 with TRBJ1-1; 10 bases agree with TRBD1. Germline CDR1 is MDHEN and CDR2 is SYDVKM. Losses at the gene ends were 8 bases for V and 4 bases for J; bases not matched to a gene: 10. This CDR3 has 15 amino acids. Complete variable domain (other parts from reference TRBV28 and TRBJ1-1): DVKVTQSSRYLVKRTGEKVFLECVQDMDHENMFWYRQDPGLGLRLIYFSYDVKMKEKGDIPEGYSVSREKKERFSLILESASTNQTSMYLCASLPGTGVTTEAFFGQGTRLTVV.

This clone was counted only a few times. The genes are TRBV27 and TRBJ2-7; D might be TRBD1 (6 bases). V lost 3 bases and J lost 6, with 15 bases in between. This CDR3 has 14 residues. CDR1 MNHEY and CDR2 SMNVEV come from the germline V gene (reference sequence). The CDR3 DNA is TGTGCCAGCAGTTTCAATACAGGGCCCAGCGAGCAGTACTTC. Protein sequence: CASSFNTGPSEQYF.

The gene calls are TRBV28 and TRBJ1-2, with D possibly being TRBD1 (5 bases). The CDR3 has 12 amino acids. Trimming left V 10 bases short and J 4 bases short, with 13 bases between. Per germline, CDR1 MDHEN and CDR2 SYDVKM. This CDR3 reads CATDSLLYGYTF. DNA for the CDR3: TGTGCCACAGACAGCCTACTCTATGGCTACACCTTC.

The sample holds one count of this clone. The chain has TRBV4-2 and TRBJ1-4; D is uncertain. Germline CDR1 reads LGHNA; CDR2 reads YNFKEQ. V gave up 0 bases and J gave up 0 bases, with 11 bases separating them. CDR3 size: 17 residues. The CDR3 DNA sequence: TGTGCCAGCAGCCAAGAACACTACCTCGCAACTAATGAAAAACTGTTTTTT. This sequence encodes CASSQEHYLATNEKLFF.

V gene TRBV6-1 combines with J gene TRBJ1-6; D is possibly TRBD1 (5 bases). V lost 2 bases to trimming and J lost 2 bases, with 10 bases between them. Germline-derived CDR1 and CDR2 are MNHNS and SASEGT. The CDR3 is made up of 16 amino acids. CDR3 DNA: TGTGCCAGCAGTGAACTTCGGGGGGCCTATAATTCACCCCTCCACTTT. Protein sequence: CASSELRGAYNSPLHF.

The chain couples TRBV29-1 to TRBJ1-5, with 7 bases that match TRBD1. The V gene's germline CDR1 is SQVTM and CDR2 ANQGSEA. Trimming cost V 5 bases and J 0 bases; bases outside gene matches: 4. The CDR3 is made up of 14 amino acids. CDR3 amino acids: CSVRQGDSNQPQHF. For the CDR3, the DNA is TGCAGCGTTCGACAGGGTGATAGCAATCAGCCCCAGCATTTT.

The chain joins TRBV11-2 to TRBJ1-1; D unclear. V was cut by 6 bases and J by 5 bases, with 10 bases left in between. The germline CDR1 and CDR2 sequences are SGHAT and FQNNGV. The CDR3 has 12 amino acids. CDR3 region: CASRLGGTEAFF. DNA for the CDR3: TGTGCCAGCAGACTGGGCGGGACTGAAGCTTTCTTT.

This chain connects TRBV5-1 to TRBJ1-5; D not certain. Trimming took 4 bases from V and 5 from J, leaving 10 bases between them. The germline gives CDR1 SGHRS, CDR2 YFSETQ. The CDR3 has 13 amino acids. The CDR3 is CASSVKSDQPQHF. The CDR3, as DNA: TGCGCCAGCAGCGTGAAATCGGATCAGCCCCAGCATTTT.

This clone has a handful of counts. V and J are TRBV5-4 and TRBJ1-2, with TRBD1 matching 7 bases. The CDR3 has 15 amino acids. The J segment lost 6 bases and the V segment lost 1 base, leaving 9 bases of the junction unmatched. The germline gives CDR1 SGHNT, CDR2 YYREEE (reference sequence). The CDR3: CASSLRGGEMNGYTF. The CDR3 DNA reads as TGTGCCAGCAGCTTGAGAGGGGGCGAAATGAATGGCTACACCTTC. The full variable domain, in which reference TRBV5-4 and TRBJ1-2 provide the parts outside the CDR3, is ETGVTQSPTHLIKTRGQQVTLRCSSQSGHNTVSWYQQALGQGPQFIFQYYREEENGRGNFPPRFSGLQFPNYSSELNVNALELDDSALYLCASSLRGGEMNGYTFGSGTRLTVV.

The rearrangement uses TRBV6-5 and TRBJ1-6; 11 bases align to TRBD1. CDR3 length: 15 amino acids. Per germline, CDR1 MNHEY and CDR2 SVGAGI. The trim removed 5 bases at V and 9 bases at J, leaving 6 bases unmatched. The CDR3 is CASSGGQGDSSPLHF. The CDR3 nucleotides read TGTGCCAGCAGTGGGGGACAGGGGGATAGTTCACCCCTCCACTTT.

The V gene is TRBV5-4, the J gene TRBJ2-5; 8 nucleotides match TRBD2. V trimming: 4 bases; J trimming: 2 bases; junction bases outside the gene matches: 7. Germline CDR1 reads SGHNT; CDR2 reads YYREEE (reference sequence). The CDR3 has 15 amino acids. The CDR3 loop is CASSLDPGGQETQYF. CDR3 in DNA: TGTGCCAGCAGCCTGGATCCGGGGGGGCAAGAGACCCAGTACTTC.

This rearrangement joins TRBV5-1 to TRBJ1-4, with a weak D call TRBD1 (6 bases). V lost 1 base and J 3 bases, leaving 10 bases between the germline ends. In germline, CDR1 is SGHRS, CDR2 YFSETQ. CDR3 length: 15 residues. CDR3 loop: CASSLTDSSNEKLFF. As DNA, the CDR3 is TGCGCCAGCAGCTTGACGGACAGTTCTAATGAAAAACTGTTTTTT.

This rearrangement joins TRBV6-5 to TRBJ1-5; tentatively, D is TRBD1 (6 bases). This CDR3 has 13 residues. Trimming took off 5 bases at V and 5 bases at J, with 10 bases between the two ends. Germline V gene sequence: CDR1 MNHEY, CDR2 SVGAGI. The CDR3 region is CASSLPGDQPQHF. The CDR3 coding sequence is TGTGCCAGCAGTCTTCCAGGGGATCAGCCCCAGCATTTT.

V and J are TRBV6-6 and TRBJ2-1, with D uncertain. Trimming stripped 6 bases from V and 5 bases from J, with 5 bases between. The CDR3 totals 11 residues. The germline V gene encodes CDR1 MNHNY and CDR2 SVGAGI (reference sequence). CDR3 coding DNA: TGTGCCAGCAGACTAAACAATGAGCAGTTCTTC. Translating gives CASRLNNEQFF.

The chain recombines TRBV2 with TRBJ1-2; 7 nucleotides line up with TRBD1. The trim removed 5 bases at V and 7 bases at J, leaving 7 bases unmatched. Germline V gene sequence: CDR1 SNHLY, CDR2 FYNNEI. This CDR3 comprises 13 residues. The CDR3 is CASSLTGVGGYTF. The DNA of the CDR3 is TGTGCCAGCAGTCTAACAGGGGTGGGTGGCTACACCTTC.

The chain employs TRBV4-3 and TRBJ1-6; 7 positions match TRBD1. The CDR3 contains 16 residues. J lost 8 bases, V lost 1 base, and 8 bases had no gene match. Germline CDR1 reads LGHNA; CDR2 reads YSLEER. Here the CDR3 DNA reads TGCGCCAGCAGCCAAGTTCCCTGGACAGGAGATTCACCCCTCCACTTT. The encoded protein is CASSQVPWTGDSPLHF.

The chain combines TRBV18 with TRBJ2-5; TRBD2 aligns across 7 bases. The length of the CDR3 is 14 residues. Trimming took 2 bases from V and 5 from J; bases not matched to a gene: 5. Germline V gene lookup returns CDR1 KGHSH and CDR2 LQKENI. DNA of the CDR3: TGTGCCAGCTCACCAGGGCGGGGGATGGAGACCCAGTACTTC. Translation: CASSPGRGMETQYF.

J is TRBJ1-6 and V is TRBV19; no firm D call. The V end was cut by 3 bases, the J end by 10 bases, with 19 bases between. Germline CDR1 is LNHDA and CDR2 is SQIVND (reference sequence). The CDR3 extends over 16 amino acids. The CDR3 DNA is TGTGCCAGTAGTATTACCGGGAACCCCTTTCGGTCACCCCTCCACTTT. This encodes CASSITGNPFRSPLHF.

This clone has a handful of counts. J is TRBJ2-7 and V is TRBV27; D ambiguous. CDR1 and CDR2 (germline): MNHEY, SMNVEV (reference sequence). This CDR3 has 14 residues. V lost 0 bases to trimming and J lost 1 base, with 7 bases between them. This CDR3 reads CASSLSRMSYEQYF. The CDR3 nucleotides are TGTGCCAGCAGTTTATCGCGAATGTCCTACGAGCAGTACTTC.

This clone was recorded a few times. The DNA of the CDR3 is TGTGCCATCACCCTCGGGACAGCAAACACTGAAGCTTTCTTT. This codes for CAITLGTANTEAFF. V is TRBV6-6 and J is TRBJ1-1; 7 bases match TRBD1. Trimming at V came to 10 bases and at J to 2 bases, leaving 10 bases not matched to a gene. Germline V gene sequence: CDR1 MNHNY, CDR2 SVGAGI (reference sequence). CDR3 length equals 14 residues.

Here the CDR3 reads CSGSLNTEAFF. In DNA, the CDR3 is TGCAGTGGTTCTCTCAACACTGAAGCTTTCTTT. The chain carries TRBV20-1 and TRBJ1-1; no firm D call. The CDR3 is 11 residues long. Germline lookup yields CDR1 DFQATT and CDR2 SNEGSKA (reference sequence). Trimming left V 7 bases short and J 2 bases short, with 8 bases between.